Listed here is a single T cell receptor (beta chain). This clone was observed at least ten times. The antigen it recognizes is unknown. No much larger clone is present one base from it, and per-base qualities are unavailable. The data are from a study of neoadjuvant anti-PD-1 for oral cavity cancer (dated by TCRdb to about 2021). Turning to the overall study: Three to four biweekly doses of nivolumab at 3 mg/kg were mostly administered to patients before curative-intent surgical resection. The parent correlative cohort had eleven to twelve patients and a response rate of approximately 30%. For patients who did not progress, a fourth nivolumab dose was given around day 43, followed by definitive surgical resection on days 50-56. Responders were defined as patients with complete response, partial response or stable disease by RECIST 1.1; non-responders were defined as patients with progression.

The paper as a whole reports these results and caveats: Greater tumor shrinkage correlated with larger post-treatment sizes of preexisting intratumoral clones, which suggests that expansion of preexisting clones contributed to response. TCR analyses included only three patients per response group, and the authors called for larger cohorts for validation. Higher pretreatment blood Treg/Th17 ratios correlated with higher pretreatment blood TCRbeta clonality and lower post-treatment tumor TCRbeta clonality.

For survey sequencing of tumor libraries, mostly around 4.9 ug of input genomic DNA was used, and two replicates were run per sample. The immunoSEQ hsTCRbeta kit was used to prepare TCRbeta libraries according to the manufacturer's instructions. An Illumina NovaSeq 6000 S4 flow cell was used to sequence the final libraries, which had first been combined to 3 nM. On the authors' methods: The immunoSEQ Analyzer handled quality control and preprocessing of the raw data. The analysis was limited to productive rearrangements, and each clonotype was defined by a unique CDR3 amino acid sequence. Using the R package tcR, the researchers computed the Gini-Simpson index as their estimate of repertoire clonality. Gini indices were compared with Student's t test, and associations with tumor size change were assessed by Pearson correlation. Drawn from immuneACCESS, this table holds only the in-frame rearrangements with V and J called that TCRdb kept. Clones are partly lost; checked studies trace under half to an unresolved V gene and leave the rest unexplained. The V and J calls and clone size were taken over from that table, and D and trimming were inferred from the DNA. A total of 20,000 to 25,000 clones appear in this sample, 40% to 55% of them only once. Around 38% of the sample rests with the top ten.

The time point label, as the study defines it: after neoadjuvant nivolumab, at surgical resection. The patients had newly diagnosed stage II-IVA oral cavity squamous cell carcinoma and had not received any prior systemic or radiation treatment. The cohort was composed of patients with HPV-negative, locally advanced oral cavity squamous cell carcinoma. The samples were drawn from a longitudinal correlative study tied to a single-arm phase II trial testing neoadjuvant nivolumab in oral cavity squamous cell carcinoma. Genomic DNA-based TCRbeta sequencing was performed on subject-matched pre- and post-treatment PBMCs and tumors from three responders and three non-responders. For tumor tissue, genomic DNA extraction relied on the Maxwell RSC DNA from Tissue kit. V sheds 3 bases and J sheds 2 bases, leaving 10 bases between their ends. CDR1 and CDR2 are read off the germline V gene as ENHRY and SYGVKD. The CDR3 numbers 14 residues from cysteine through phenylalanine. Here the CDR3 DNA is all that survives: 42 bases in frame from base 1.

The sequence joins TRBV10-3 to TRBJ1-2, with the D segment identity uncertain. The sample here was tumor tissue, taken after nivolumab (anti-PD-1) treatment. This receptor was taken from a person aged 40-85 years with oral cavity squamous cell carcinoma. CDR3 loop: CAISEEGSNYGYTF. The DNA sequence is given as TGTGCCATCAGTGAAGAGGGATCAAACTATGGCTACACCTTC.